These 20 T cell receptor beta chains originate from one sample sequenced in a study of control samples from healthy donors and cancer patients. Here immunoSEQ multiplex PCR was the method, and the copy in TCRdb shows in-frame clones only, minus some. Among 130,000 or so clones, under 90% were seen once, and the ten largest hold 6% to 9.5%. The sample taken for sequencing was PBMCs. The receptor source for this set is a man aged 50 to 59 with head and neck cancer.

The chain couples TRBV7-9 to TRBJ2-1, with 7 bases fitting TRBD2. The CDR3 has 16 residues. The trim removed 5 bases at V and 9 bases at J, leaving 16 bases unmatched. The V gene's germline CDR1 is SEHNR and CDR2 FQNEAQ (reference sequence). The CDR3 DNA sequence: TGTGCCAGCAGCGCGGGGTTGGGGGACTACGCAATTGAGCAGTTCTTC. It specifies CASSAGLGDYAIEQFF. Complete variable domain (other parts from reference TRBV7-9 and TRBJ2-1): DTGVSQNPRHKITKRGQNVTFRCDPISEHNRLYWYRQTLGQGPEFLTYFQNEAQLEKSRLLSDRFSAERPKGSFSTLEIQRTEQGDSAMYLCASSAGLGDYAIEQFFGPGTRLTVL.

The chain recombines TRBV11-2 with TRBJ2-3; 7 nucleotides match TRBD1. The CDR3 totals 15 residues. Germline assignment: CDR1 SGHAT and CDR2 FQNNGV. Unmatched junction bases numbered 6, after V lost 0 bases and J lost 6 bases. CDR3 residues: CASSLDRQGEDTQYF. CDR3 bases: TGTGCCAGCAGCTTAGATCGGCAGGGGGAGGATACGCAGTATTTT.

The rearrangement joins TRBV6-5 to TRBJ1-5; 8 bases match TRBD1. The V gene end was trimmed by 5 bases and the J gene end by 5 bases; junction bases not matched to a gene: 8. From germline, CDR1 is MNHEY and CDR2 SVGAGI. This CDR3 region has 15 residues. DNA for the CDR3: TGTGCCAGCAGTCCAGCCGGGACAGGTGATCAGCCCCAGCATTTT. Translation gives CASSPAGTGDQPQHF.

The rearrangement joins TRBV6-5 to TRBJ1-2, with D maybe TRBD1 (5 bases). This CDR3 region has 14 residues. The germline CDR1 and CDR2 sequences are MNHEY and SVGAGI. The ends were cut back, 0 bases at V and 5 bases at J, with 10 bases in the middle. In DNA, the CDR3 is TGTGCCAGCAGTTACTCATCAGGGTTTTATGGCTACACCTTC. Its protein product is CASSYSSGFYGYTF.

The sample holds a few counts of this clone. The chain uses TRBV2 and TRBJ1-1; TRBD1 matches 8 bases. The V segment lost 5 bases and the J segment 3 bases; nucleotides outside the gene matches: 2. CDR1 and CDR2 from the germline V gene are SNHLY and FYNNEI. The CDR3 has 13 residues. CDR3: CASSKDRDTEAFF. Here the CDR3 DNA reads TGTGCCAGCAGTAAGGACAGGGACACTGAAGCTTTCTTT.

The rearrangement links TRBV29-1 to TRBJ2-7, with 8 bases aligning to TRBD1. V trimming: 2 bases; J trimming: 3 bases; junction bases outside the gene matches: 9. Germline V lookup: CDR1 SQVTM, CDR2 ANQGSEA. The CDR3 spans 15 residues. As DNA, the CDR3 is TGCAGCGTTGAAAAGACAGGACAGGGCTTCTACGAGCAGTACTTC. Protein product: CSVEKTGQGFYEQYF.

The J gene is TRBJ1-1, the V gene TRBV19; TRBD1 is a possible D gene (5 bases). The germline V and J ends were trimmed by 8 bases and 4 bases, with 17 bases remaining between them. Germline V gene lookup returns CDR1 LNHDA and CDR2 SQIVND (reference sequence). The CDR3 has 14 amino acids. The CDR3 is CASVPRAESTEAFF. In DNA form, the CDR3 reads TGTGCCAGTGTCCCCAGGGCGGAGAGCACTGAAGCTTTCTTT. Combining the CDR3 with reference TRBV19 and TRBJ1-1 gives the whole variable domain DGGITQSPKYLFRKEGQNVTLSCEQNLNHDAMYWYRQDPGQGLRLIYYSQIVNDFQKGDIAEGYSVSREKKESFPLTVTSAQKNPTAFYLCASVPRAESTEAFFGQGTRLTVV.

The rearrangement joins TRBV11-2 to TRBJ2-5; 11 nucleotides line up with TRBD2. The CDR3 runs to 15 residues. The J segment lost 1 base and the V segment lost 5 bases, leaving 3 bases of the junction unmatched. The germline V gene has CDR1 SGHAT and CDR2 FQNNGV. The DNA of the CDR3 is TGTGCCAGCAGCGTACTAGCGGGAGTCCAAGAGACCCAGTACTTC. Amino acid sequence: CASSVLAGVQETQYF.

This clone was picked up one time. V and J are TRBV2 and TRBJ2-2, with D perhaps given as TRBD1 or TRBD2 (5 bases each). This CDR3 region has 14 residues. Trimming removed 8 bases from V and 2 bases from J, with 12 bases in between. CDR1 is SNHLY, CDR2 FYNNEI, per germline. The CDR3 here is CASLRGSNTGELFF. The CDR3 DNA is TGTGCCAGCCTGAGGGGAAGCAACACCGGGGAGCTGTTTTTT.

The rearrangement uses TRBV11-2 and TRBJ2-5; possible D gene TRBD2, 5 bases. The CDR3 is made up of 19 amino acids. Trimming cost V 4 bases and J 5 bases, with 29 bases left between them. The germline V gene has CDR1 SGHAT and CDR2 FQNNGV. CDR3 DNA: TGTGCCAGCAGCTCCCATAAGGACTCCATATTCCCTTTAACGGAGACCCAGTACTTC. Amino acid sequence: CASSSHKDSIFPLTETQYF.

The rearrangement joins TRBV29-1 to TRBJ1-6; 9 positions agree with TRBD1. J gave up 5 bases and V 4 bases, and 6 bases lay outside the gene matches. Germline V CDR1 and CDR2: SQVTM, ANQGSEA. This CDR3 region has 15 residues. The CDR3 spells CSVASGTGNNSPLHF. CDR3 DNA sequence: TGCAGCGTTGCTTCCGGGACAGGGAATAATTCACCCCTCCACTTT.

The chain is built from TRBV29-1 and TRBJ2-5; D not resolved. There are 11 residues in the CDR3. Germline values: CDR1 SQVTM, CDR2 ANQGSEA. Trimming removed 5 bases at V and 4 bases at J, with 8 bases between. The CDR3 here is CSVSERETQYF. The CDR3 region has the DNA TGCAGCGTTTCTGAGAGAGAGACCCAGTACTTC.

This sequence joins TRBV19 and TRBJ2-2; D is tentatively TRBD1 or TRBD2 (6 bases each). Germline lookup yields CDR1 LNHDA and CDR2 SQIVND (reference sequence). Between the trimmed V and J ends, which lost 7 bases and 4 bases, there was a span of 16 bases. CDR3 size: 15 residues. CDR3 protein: CASILSRGPTGELFF. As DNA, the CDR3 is TGTGCCAGTATCCTCTCTCGGGGGCCCACCGGGGAGCTGTTTTTT.

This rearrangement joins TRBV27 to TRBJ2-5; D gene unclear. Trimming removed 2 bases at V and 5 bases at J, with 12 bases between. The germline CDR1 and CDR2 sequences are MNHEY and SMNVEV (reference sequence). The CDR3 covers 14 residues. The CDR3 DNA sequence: TGTGCCAGCAGTTTACTCAACGGTGGGGAGACCCAGTACTTC. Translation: CASSLLNGGETQYF.

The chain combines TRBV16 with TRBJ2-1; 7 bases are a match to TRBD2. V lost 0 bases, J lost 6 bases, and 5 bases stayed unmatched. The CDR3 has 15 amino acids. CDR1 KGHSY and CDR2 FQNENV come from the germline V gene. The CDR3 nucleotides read TGTGCCAGCAGCCAATCTGCGGGCGGGGGCAATGAGCAGTTCTTC. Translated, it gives CASSQSAGGGNEQFF.

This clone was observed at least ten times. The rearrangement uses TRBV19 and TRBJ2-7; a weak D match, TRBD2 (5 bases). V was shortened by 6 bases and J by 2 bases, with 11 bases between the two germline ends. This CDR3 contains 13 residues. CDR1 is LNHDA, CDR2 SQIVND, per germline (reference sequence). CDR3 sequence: CASSERHPYEQYF. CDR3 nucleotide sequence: TGTGCCAGTAGCGAGCGGCACCCCTACGAGCAGTACTTC.

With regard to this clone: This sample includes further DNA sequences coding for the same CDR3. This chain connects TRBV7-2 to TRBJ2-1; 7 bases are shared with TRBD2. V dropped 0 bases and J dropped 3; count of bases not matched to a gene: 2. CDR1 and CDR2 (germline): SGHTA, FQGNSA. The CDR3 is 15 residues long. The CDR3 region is CASSLAGTNYNEQFF. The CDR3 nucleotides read TGTGCCAGCAGCTTAGCCGGGACTAACTACAATGAGCAGTTCTTC.

The CDR3 reads CATSDAGTGKRGYTF. In nucleotides, the CDR3 is TGTGCCACCAGTGATGCTGGGACAGGAAAACGCGGCTACACCTTC. The chain carries TRBV24-1 and TRBJ1-2; 8 nucleotides line up with TRBD1. V was pared by 3 bases and J by 8 bases, with 10 bases of the junction left unmatched. CDR1 is KGHDR and CDR2 is SFDVKD in the germline V gene. There are 15 residues in the CDR3.

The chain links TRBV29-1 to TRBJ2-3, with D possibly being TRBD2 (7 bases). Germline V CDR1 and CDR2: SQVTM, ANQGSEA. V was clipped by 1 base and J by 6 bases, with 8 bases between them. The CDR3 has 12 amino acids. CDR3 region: CSVEGGGDTQYF. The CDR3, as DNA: TGCAGCGTTGAAGGCGGGGGCGATACGCAGTATTTT.

The CDR3 sequence: CASASPGQGGGTNEKLFF. The CDR3 DNA follows: TGTGCCAGCGCATCACCCGGCCAGGGAGGAGGAACTAATGAAAAACTGTTTTTT. This chain links TRBV2 with TRBJ1-4, with D possibly TRBD1 on 5 matching bases. Germline values: CDR1 SNHLY, CDR2 FYNNEI. This CDR3 region has 18 residues. Trimming shortened V by 8 bases and J by 1 base, and 23 bases separated the two germline ends.